Here is one TCR beta chain with its context. This sample is part of a study of spatial heterogeneity in lung cancer. The wider study: When follow-up PBMC samples existed, they were sequenced (at a median of roughly two years after resection).

The V end was cut by 5 bases, the J end by 2 bases, with 13 bases between. In germline, CDR1 is MDHEN, CDR2 SYDVKM. The CDR3 runs to 16 residues. Time point denoted: blood at routine non-recurrence follow-up after resection. No cells were sorted before sequencing. The whole RNA sequenced was extracted from tumor, nontumor lung or frozen PBMC. Each CDR3 protein gets one entry after TCRdb re-called the 5' RACE reads with MiXCR. The sample holds 110,000 or so distinct CDR3 sequences; approximately 11% are singletons and the top ten take approximately 24%. Source: PBMCs, taken at follow-up. The chain employs TRBV28 and TRBJ2-6; D uncertain. This sequence was found in a female donor with early-stage non-small cell lung cancer. CDR3 protein: CASSPLGVTGANVLTF. CDR3 DNA sequence: TGTGCCAGCAGTCCCTTGGGCGTCACTGGGGCCAACGTCCTGACTTTC.